This is a list of T cell receptor beta chains from one sample in a study of T cells after yellow fever vaccination. TCRdb recomputed calls from the 5' RACE reads with MiXCR, one row per CDR3 protein. The table records about 300,000 distinct CDR3 sequences, around 9.3% of them present only once. Here the sequenced sample was CD4+ T cells sorted from PBMCs, taken 5 days after the yellow fever booster vaccination. The receptors shown here come from a man aged 18 to 29 who received the YFV17D yellow fever vaccine. The conserved cysteine and the conserved F or W are not part of the CDR3 here.

V gene: TRBV12-3/TRBV12-4
J gene: TRBJ1-1
CDR3 protein: ASSSIPGQGATEAF

V gene: TRBV5-6
J gene: TRBJ1-5
CDR3 protein: ASSTLGHFRNQPQH

V gene: TRBV19
J gene: TRBJ1-5
CDR3 protein: ASSNSRVSNQPQH

V gene: TRBV6-5
J gene: TRBJ1-1
CDR3 protein: ASSAPGQGRTEAF

V gene: TRBV7-9
J gene: TRBJ1-1
CDR3 protein: ASSFPPRDEAF

V gene: TRBV9
J gene: TRBJ1-3
CDR3 protein: ASSVGRPRTGNTIY

V gene: TRBV5-1
J gene: TRBJ2-3
CDR3 protein: ASSWDYSSTDTQY

V gene: TRBV3-1
J gene: TRBJ1-2
CDR3 protein: ASSQVDGYT

V gene: TRBV12-3/TRBV12-4
J gene: TRBJ2-5
CDR3 protein: ASRRQGGETQY

V gene: TRBV2
J gene: TRBJ2-3
CDR3 protein: ASNSDRAGTDTQY

V gene: TRBV7-2
J gene: TRBJ2-3
CDR3 protein: ASSLGQQTDTQY

V gene: TRBV7-8
J gene: TRBJ1-2
CDR3 protein: ASRPGGGEYGYT

V gene: TRBV12-3/TRBV12-4
J gene: TRBJ1-5
CDR3 protein: ASSLYYQPQH

V gene: TRBV18
J gene: TRBJ2-5
CDR3 protein: ASSQGAGEETQY

V gene: TRBV5-4
J gene: TRBJ2-5
CDR3 protein: ASSPPFRGGGDQETQY

V gene: TRBV24-1
J gene: TRBJ2-3
CDR3 protein: ATAGTTGDTQY

V gene: TRBV28
J gene: TRBJ1-5
CDR3 protein: ASSFEGYNQPQH

V gene: TRBV4-2
J gene: TRBJ2-1
CDR3 protein: ASSQDVRVAYNEQF

V gene: TRBV28
J gene: TRBJ1-1
CDR3 protein: ASSIPTPAEAF

V gene: TRBV5-1
J gene: TRBJ2-5
CDR3 protein: ASSLVDRKETQY

V gene: TRBV4-3
J gene: TRBJ2-5
CDR3 protein: ASSPIVSPQETQY

V gene: TRBV12-3/TRBV12-4
J gene: TRBJ1-1
CDR3 protein: ASSFTGANTEAF

V gene: TRBV29-1
J gene: TRBJ1-6
CDR3 protein: SVVRRASSYNSPLH

V gene: TRBV9
J gene: TRBJ2-1
CDR3 protein: ASSVGGRDNEQF

V gene: TRBV13
J gene: TRBJ1-6
CDR3 protein: ASSLGPDNSPLH

V gene: TRBV29-1
J gene: TRBJ1-1
CDR3 protein: SVAGRVNTEAF

V gene: TRBV6-1
J gene: TRBJ2-2
CDR3 protein: ASSEGGSAHTGELF

V gene: TRBV7-6
J gene: TRBJ1-3
CDR3 protein: ASSPSLFPGNTIY

V gene: TRBV5-6
J gene: TRBJ1-1
CDR3 protein: ASSFPGLVNTEAF

V gene: TRBV7-6
J gene: TRBJ2-2
CDR3 protein: ASSFLGAQNTGELF

V gene: TRBV5-5
J gene: TRBJ1-6
CDR3 protein: ASSLRDNIPNSPLH

V gene: TRBV13
J gene: TRBJ2-1
CDR3 protein: ASSFVGTGGNEQF

V gene: TRBV18
J gene: TRBJ1-4
CDR3 protein: ASSRGGTNEKLF

V gene: TRBV7-2
J gene: TRBJ2-5
CDR3 protein: ASGQGGETQY

V gene: TRBV12-3/TRBV12-4
J gene: TRBJ1-2
CDR3 protein: ASSLTGTMNGYT

V gene: TRBV4-2
J gene: TRBJ1-1
CDR3 protein: ASSHIPDRGGAEAF

V gene: TRBV4-3
J gene: TRBJ1-5
CDR3 protein: ASSQDPGGQPQH

V gene: TRBV4-1
J gene: TRBJ1-5
CDR3 protein: ASSQPGTGQPQH

V gene: TRBV6-2/TRBV6-3
J gene: TRBJ1-1
CDR3 protein: ASSSRGLATEAF

V gene: TRBV4-2
J gene: TRBJ1-1
CDR3 protein: ASTPGEGGRTEAF

V gene: TRBV13
J gene: TRBJ2-5
CDR3 protein: ASSLGRGLAGFQETQY

V gene: TRBV10-3
J gene: TRBJ2-3
CDR3 protein: ATTGERTDTQY

V gene: TRBV7-9
J gene: TRBJ2-1
CDR3 protein: ASSLEGGPMLEQF

V gene: TRBV7-9
J gene: TRBJ1-5
CDR3 protein: ASSLESSNQPQH

V gene: TRBV5-1
J gene: TRBJ2-5
CDR3 protein: ASSSSGGLKTQY

V gene: TRBV4-3
J gene: TRBJ2-7
CDR3 protein: ASSQGPPYEQY

V gene: TRBV14
J gene: TRBJ1-5
CDR3 protein: ASSHTGPGNQPQH

V gene: TRBV7-9
J gene: TRBJ1-4
CDR3 protein: ASSYGGGSEKLF

V gene: TRBV7-9
J gene: TRBJ2-1
CDR3 protein: ASSFHPPLSYNEQF

V gene: TRBV24-1
J gene: TRBJ1-2
CDR3 protein: ATSDYQIPYGYT

V gene: TRBV15
J gene: TRBJ2-5
CDR3 protein: ATSRDLTGPIGETQY